These 14 T cell receptor beta chains were sequenced from one sample in a study of T-cell reconstitution after alpha-beta-depleted transplantation in children. The library targeted TCRbeta and was prepared with unique molecular identifiers. In TCRdb, the PCR reads were re-called with MiXCR into one record per CDR3 protein. The table records 90,000 to 120,000 distinct CDR3 sequences, roughly 6.1% of them present only once. The input for sequencing was PBMCs, mostly from graft donor cells, taken 360 days after TCRalphabeta/CD19-depleted stem cell transplant. The origin of the receptors is a male patient aged 2 to 10 who had a stem cell transplant for acute lymphoblastic leukemia, so the T cells may come from the graft donor.

This clonotype came up many times. The chain links TRBV6-5 to TRBJ2-1; maybe TRBD2 (6 bases). Looked up from germline, CDR1 is MNHEY and CDR2 is SVGAGI. The CDR3 runs to 14 residues. The V and J ends lost 8 bases and 2 bases respectively, with 13 bases between them. The CDR3 sequence: CASGAGSAYNEQFF. CDR3 DNA sequence: TGTGCCAGCGGGGCGGGATCGGCCTACAATGAGCAGTTCTTC.

This clonotype was detected many times. The chain is built from TRBV28 and TRBJ2-5; 7 bases are shared with TRBD1. Trimming removed 5 bases from V and 4 bases from J; junction bases left unmatched: 7. Per the germline V gene, CDR1 is MDHEN and CDR2 is SYDVKM. The CDR3 is made up of 14 amino acids. As DNA, the CDR3 is TGTGCCAGCAGTCACGGGACAGACGGAGAGACCCAGTACTTC. Translation gives CASSHGTDGETQYF.

The chain employs TRBV20-1 and TRBJ2-7; 10 bases agree with TRBD1. CDR1 and CDR2 from the germline V gene are DFQATT and SNEGSKA (reference sequence). J was trimmed by 7 bases and V by 5 bases; bases with no gene match: 11. There are 14 residues in the CDR3. The CDR3 DNA reads as TGCAGTGCTCTCTCCGGGACAGGGGCCCCAGAGCAGTACTTC. Amino acids: CSALSGTGAPEQYF.

Only a few counts were recorded for this clonotype. The chain combines TRBV27 with TRBJ2-3, with 8 nucleotides matching TRBD1. J gave up 2 bases and V 2 bases, and 9 bases lay outside the gene matches. The CDR3 loop spans 17 amino acids. Germline V CDR1 and CDR2: MNHEY, SMNVEV (reference sequence). CDR3 in amino acids: CASSLLRTGPITDTQYF. In nucleotides, the CDR3 is TGTGCCAGCAGTTTACTGCGGACAGGGCCAATCACAGATACGCAGTATTTT.

In this sample, this clonotype turned up a few times. The chain links TRBV7-8 to TRBJ1-2; D unclear. CDR1 and CDR2 (germline): SGHVS, FQNEAQ. The ends were cut back, 4 bases at V and 8 bases at J, with 11 bases in the middle. The CDR3 runs 12 residues. In DNA, the CDR3 is TGTGCCAGCAGCTCCGGACGCGGGGGCTACACCTTC. This encodes CASSSGRGGYTF.

The CDR3 DNA reads TGTGCCTGGAGTGTACTGGTAGGGGATACGCAGTATTTT. As protein: CAWSVLVGDTQYF. The chain joins TRBV30 to TRBJ2-3; no clear D. The CDR3 has 13 residues. Germline loops: CDR1 GTSNPN, CDR2 SVGIG (reference sequence). Trimming took off 0 bases at V and 6 bases at J, with 10 bases between the two ends. The full variable domain, its missing parts supplied by reference TRBV30 and TRBJ2-3, is SQTIHQWPATLVQPVGSPLSLECTVEGTSNPNLYWYRQAAGRGLQLLFYSVGIGQISSEVPQNLSASRPQDRQFILSSKKLLLSDSGFYLCAWSVLVGDTQYFGPGTRLTVL.

Many counts were recorded for this clonotype. The rearrangement joins TRBV28 to TRBJ2-3, with 12 bases lining up with TRBD2. The length of the CDR3 is 16 residues. The germline V gene encodes CDR1 MDHEN and CDR2 SYDVKM. The ends lost 5 bases at V and 2 bases at J; junction bases unmatched: 5. As DNA, the CDR3 is TGTGCCAGCAGTCTACCTAGCGGGGGGGCCACAGATACGCAGTATTTT. It encodes CASSLPSGGATDTQYF.

The chain combines TRBV4-3 with TRBJ2-3; 10 bases map to TRBD2. This CDR3 has 15 amino acids. Unmatched junction bases numbered 1, after V lost 4 bases and J lost 0 bases. The germline V gene has CDR1 LGHNA and CDR2 YSLEER. The CDR3 is CASSPAGGSTDTQYF. The CDR3 DNA reads TGCGCCAGCAGCCCAGCGGGAGGGAGCACAGATACGCAGTATTTT.

This clonotype showed up many times. The chain links TRBV7-6 to TRBJ2-3, with TRBD1 identical over 7 bases. V shed 3 bases, J shed 3 bases, and the junction held 12 bases outside the gene matches. CDR3 length: 17 residues. Per germline, CDR1 SGHVS and CDR2 FNYEAQ. CDR3 sequence (DNA): TGTGCCAGCAGCTTCCCCCCGACAGGGTTTGAAACAGATACGCAGTATTTT. Encoded protein: CASSFPPTGFETDTQYF.

This clonotype was seen at least ten times. This sequence joins TRBV20-1 and TRBJ2-1; no clear D. CDR1 DFQATT and CDR2 SNEGSKA come from the germline V gene (reference sequence). V shed 3 bases and J shed 5 bases, with 14 bases lying between them. The CDR3 is made up of 14 amino acids. The CDR3 DNA is TGCAGTGCTAGTACCAACCCGAGGCACAATGAGCAGTTCTTC. Translating it yields CSASTNPRHNEQFF.

This rearrangement joins TRBV5-4 to TRBJ2-1; TRBD2 matches 9 bases. The length of the CDR3 is 17 residues. The trim removed 0 bases at V and 5 bases at J, leaving 9 bases unmatched. Germline CDR1 SGHNT, CDR2 YYREEE (reference sequence). The CDR3 sequence: CASSLGGPAGGHNEQFF. The CDR3 region has the DNA TGTGCCAGCAGCTTGGGGGGGCCAGCGGGGGGTCACAATGAGCAGTTCTTC.

This clonotype showed up many times. The rearrangement uses TRBV18 and TRBJ2-5; possibly TRBD2 for D (5 bases). Germline assignment: CDR1 KGHSH and CDR2 LQKENI. The CDR3 loop spans 14 amino acids. The ends were cut back, 3 bases at V and 0 bases at J, with 8 bases in the middle. The CDR3, as DNA: TGTGCCAGCTCACCCTCGACTAACCAAGAGACCCAGTACTTC. This sequence encodes CASSPSTNQETQYF.

This clonotype has at least ten counts. V and J are TRBV7-2 and TRBJ2-3; 7 positions match TRBD2. V lost 5 bases to trimming and J lost 3 bases; unmatched junction nucleotides: 8. From germline, CDR1 is SGHTA and CDR2 FQGNSA. CDR3 size: 15 residues. CDR3 region: CASSPVAGATDTQYF. The DNA of the CDR3 is TGTGCCAGCAGCCCAGTCGCGGGAGCAACAGATACGCAGTATTTT.

This clonotype was picked up many times. V is TRBV28 and J is TRBJ1-4, with unresolved D. From germline, CDR1 is MDHEN and CDR2 SYDVKM. This CDR3 has 11 amino acids. Deletions cut 7 bases from V and 12 bases from J, with 12 bases between. CDR3 nucleotide sequence: TGTGCCAGCACCCTGGGGTTGGAACTGTTTTTT. It is translated as CASTLGLELFF.